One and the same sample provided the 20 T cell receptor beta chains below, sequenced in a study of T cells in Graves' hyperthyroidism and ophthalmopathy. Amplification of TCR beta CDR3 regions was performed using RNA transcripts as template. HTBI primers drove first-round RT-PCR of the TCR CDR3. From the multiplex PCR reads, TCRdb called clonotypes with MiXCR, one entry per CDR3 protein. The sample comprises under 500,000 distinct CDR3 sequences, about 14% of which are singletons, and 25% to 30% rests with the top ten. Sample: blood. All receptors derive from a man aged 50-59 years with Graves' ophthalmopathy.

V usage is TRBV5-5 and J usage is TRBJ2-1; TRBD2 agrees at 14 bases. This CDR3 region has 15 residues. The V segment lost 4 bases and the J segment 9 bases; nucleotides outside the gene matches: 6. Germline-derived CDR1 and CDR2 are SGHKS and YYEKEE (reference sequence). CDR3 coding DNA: TGTGCCAGCAGCCCAGGGACTAGCGGGAGTGGTGAGCAGTTCTTC. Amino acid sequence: CASSPGTSGSGEQFF.

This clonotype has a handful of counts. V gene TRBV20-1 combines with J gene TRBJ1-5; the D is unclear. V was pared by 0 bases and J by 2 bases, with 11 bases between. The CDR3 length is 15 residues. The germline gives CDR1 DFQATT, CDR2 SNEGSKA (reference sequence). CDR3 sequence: CSARDRTSRNQPQHF. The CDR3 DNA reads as TGCAGTGCTAGAGATCGTACATCTCGCAATCAGCCCCAGCATTTT.

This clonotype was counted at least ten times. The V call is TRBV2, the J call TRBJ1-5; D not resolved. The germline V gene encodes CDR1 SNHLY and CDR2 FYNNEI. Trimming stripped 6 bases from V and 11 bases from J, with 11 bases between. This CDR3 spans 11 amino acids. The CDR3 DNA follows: TGTGCCAGCAGCGACTGGGATACCCAGCATTTT. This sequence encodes CASSDWDTQHF.

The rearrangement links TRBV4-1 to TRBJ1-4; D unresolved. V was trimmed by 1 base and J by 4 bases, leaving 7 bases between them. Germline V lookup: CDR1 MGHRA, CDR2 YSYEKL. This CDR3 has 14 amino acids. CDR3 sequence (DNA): TGCGCCAGCAGCCAAGGCGATTTTAATGAAAAACTGTTTTTT. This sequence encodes CASSQGDFNEKLFF.

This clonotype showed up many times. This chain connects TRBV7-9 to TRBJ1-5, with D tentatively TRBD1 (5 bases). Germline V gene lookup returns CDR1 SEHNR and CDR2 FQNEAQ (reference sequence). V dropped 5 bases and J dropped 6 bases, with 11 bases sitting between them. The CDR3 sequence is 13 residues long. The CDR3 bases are TGTGCCAGCAGCCAGGGTTCGGGTCAGCCCCAGCATTTT. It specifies CASSQGSGQPQHF.

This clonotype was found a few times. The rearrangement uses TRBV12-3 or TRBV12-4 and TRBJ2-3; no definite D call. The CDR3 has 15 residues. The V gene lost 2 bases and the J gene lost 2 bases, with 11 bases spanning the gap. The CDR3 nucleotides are TGTGCCAGCAGTTTAAACTCTCGGAACACAGATACGCAGTATTTT. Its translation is CASSLNSRNTDTQYF.

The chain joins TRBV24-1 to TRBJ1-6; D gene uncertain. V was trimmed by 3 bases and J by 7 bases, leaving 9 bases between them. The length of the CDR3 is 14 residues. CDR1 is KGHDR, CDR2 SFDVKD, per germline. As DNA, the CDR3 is TGTGCCACCAGTGATCGACACAAGAATTCACCCCTCCACTTT. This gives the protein CATSDRHKNSPLHF.

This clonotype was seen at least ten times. CDR3 loop: CASSPMHGFQDGTEAFF. The CDR3 DNA sequence: TGCGCCAGCAGCCCAATGCATGGGTTCCAAGACGGCACTGAAGCTTTCTTT. The V and J genes are TRBV5-1 and TRBJ1-1, with D unresolved. V dropped 4 bases and J dropped 4 bases, with 23 bases sitting between them. The CDR3 extends over 17 amino acids. Germline assignment: CDR1 SGHRS and CDR2 YFSETQ. Variable domain in full (rest from reference TRBV5-1 and TRBJ1-1): KAGVTQTPRYLIKTRGQQVTLSCSPISGHRSVSWYQQTPGQGLQFLFEYFSETQRNKGNFPGRFSGRQFSNSRSEMNVSTLELGDSALYLCASSPMHGFQDGTEAFFGQGTRLTVV.

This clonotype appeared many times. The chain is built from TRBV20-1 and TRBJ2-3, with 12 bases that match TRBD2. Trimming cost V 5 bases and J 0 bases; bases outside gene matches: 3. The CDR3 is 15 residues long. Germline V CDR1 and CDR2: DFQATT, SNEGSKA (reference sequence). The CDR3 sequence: CSASGTSGSTDTQYF. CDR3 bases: TGCAGTGCTTCCGGGACTAGCGGGAGCACAGATACGCAGTATTTT.

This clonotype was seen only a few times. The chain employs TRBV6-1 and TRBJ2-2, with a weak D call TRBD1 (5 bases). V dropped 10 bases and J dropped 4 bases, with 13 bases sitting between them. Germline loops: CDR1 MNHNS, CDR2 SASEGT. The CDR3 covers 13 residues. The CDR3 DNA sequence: TGTGCCAAAGGACACCCCATCACCGGGGAGCTGTTTTTT. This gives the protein CAKGHPITGELFF.

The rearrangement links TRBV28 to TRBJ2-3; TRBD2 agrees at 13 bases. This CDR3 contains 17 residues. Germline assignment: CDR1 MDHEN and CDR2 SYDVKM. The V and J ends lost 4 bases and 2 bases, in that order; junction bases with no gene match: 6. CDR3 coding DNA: TGTGCCAGCAGTTCCGGGACTAGCGGGGTTGTCACAGATACGCAGTATTTT. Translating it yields CASSSGTSGVVTDTQYF.

DNA of the CDR3: TGCAGTGCTAGAGAGTGGTACCAAGAGACCCAGTACTTC. Its protein is CSAREWYQETQYF. The rearrangement links TRBV20-1 to TRBJ2-5, with unresolved D. Germline CDR1 reads DFQATT; CDR2 reads SNEGSKA (reference sequence). The CDR3 runs 13 residues. V lost 0 bases to trimming and J lost 0 bases, with 5 bases between them.

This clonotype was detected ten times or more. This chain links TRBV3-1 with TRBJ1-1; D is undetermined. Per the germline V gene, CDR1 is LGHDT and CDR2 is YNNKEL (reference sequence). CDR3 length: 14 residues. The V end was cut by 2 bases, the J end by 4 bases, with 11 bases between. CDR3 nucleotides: TGTGCCAGCAGCCAACCGGACGGAGGCACTGAAGCTTTCTTT. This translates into CASSQPDGGTEAFF.

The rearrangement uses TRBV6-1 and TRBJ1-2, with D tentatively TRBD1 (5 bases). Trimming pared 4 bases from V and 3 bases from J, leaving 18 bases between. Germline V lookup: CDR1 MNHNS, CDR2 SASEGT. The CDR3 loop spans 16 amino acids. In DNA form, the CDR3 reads TGTGCCAGCAGTGGGGGCGCTTGGGGAGGGGACTATGGCTACACCTTC. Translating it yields CASSGGAWGGDYGYTF.

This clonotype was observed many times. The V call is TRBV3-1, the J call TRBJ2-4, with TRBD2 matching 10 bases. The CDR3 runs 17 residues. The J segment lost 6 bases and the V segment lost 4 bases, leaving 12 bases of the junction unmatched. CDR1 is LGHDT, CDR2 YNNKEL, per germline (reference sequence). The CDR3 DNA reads TGTGCCAGCAGCCGCAGACCAGCGGGAGGGCCCGGAAACATTCAGTACTTC. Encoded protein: CASSRRPAGGPGNIQYF. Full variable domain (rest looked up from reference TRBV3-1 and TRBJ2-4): DTAVSQTPKYLVTQMGNDKSIKCEQNLGHDTMYWYKQDSKKFLKIMFSYNNKELIINETVPNRFSPKSPDKAHLNLHINSLELGDSAVYFCASSRRPAGGPGNIQYFGAGTRLSVL.

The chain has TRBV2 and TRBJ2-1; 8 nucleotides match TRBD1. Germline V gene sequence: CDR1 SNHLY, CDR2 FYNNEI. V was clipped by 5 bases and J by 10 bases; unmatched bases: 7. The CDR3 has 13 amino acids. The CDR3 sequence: CASSKTTGAEQFF. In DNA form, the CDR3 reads TGTGCCAGCAGTAAAACGACAGGGGCCGAGCAGTTCTTC.

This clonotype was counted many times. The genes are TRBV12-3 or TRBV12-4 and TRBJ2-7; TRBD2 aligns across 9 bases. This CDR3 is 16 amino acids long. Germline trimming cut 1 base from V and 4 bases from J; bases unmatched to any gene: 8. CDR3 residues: CASSLVGSGSIYEQYF. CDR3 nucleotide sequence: TGTGCCAGCAGTTTAGTTGGTAGCGGGAGTATTTACGAGCAGTACTTC.

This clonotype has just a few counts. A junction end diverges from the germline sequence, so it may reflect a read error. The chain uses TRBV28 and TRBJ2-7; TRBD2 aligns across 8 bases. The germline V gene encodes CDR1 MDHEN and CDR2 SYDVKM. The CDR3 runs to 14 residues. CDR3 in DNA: TGTGTCAGCAGTCTCAGCGGGAGAACGCGAGAGCAGTACTTC. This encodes CVSSLSGRTREQYF.

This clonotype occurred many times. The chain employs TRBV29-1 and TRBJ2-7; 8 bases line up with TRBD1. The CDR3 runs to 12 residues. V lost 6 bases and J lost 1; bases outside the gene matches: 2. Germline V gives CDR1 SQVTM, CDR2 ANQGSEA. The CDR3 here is CSVRTGSYEQYF. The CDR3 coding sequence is TGCAGCGTGAGGACAGGGTCCTACGAGCAGTACTTC.

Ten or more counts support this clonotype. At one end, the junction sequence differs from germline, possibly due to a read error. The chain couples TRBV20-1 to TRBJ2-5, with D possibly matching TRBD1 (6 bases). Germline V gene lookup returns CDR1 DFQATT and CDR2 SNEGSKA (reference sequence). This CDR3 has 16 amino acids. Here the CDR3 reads CGASRLGASAKETQYF. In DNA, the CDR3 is TGCGGTGCTAGTCGGTTGGGGGCCAGCGCCAAAGAGACCCAGTACTTC.